What follows describes a single T cell receptor (beta chain). This clonotype has at least ten counts. Its antigen is currently not known. The sample holds no much larger clone one base away, and base qualities are not on file. The CDR3 runs 12 amino acids, cysteine and phenylalanine included. Left in the record is the CDR3 DNA by itself, 36 bases read in frame from the first base. The germline ends are 1 base apart after V is trimmed by 0 bases and J by 1 base. CDR1 LNHNV and CDR2 YYDKDF are derived from the germline V gene (reference sequence). The meaning of the sample's time point label: newly diagnosed GD, antithyroid drugs for less than 3 months. For both TCR sequencing and RNA sequencing, RNA was extracted from PBMCs in TRIzol. Graves' disease was diagnosed according to American Thyroid Association guidelines. Patients for the study were recruited at an endocrinology department in Xi'an, China. Each patient gave approximately 9.7 milliliters of peripheral blood, collected in an EDTA anticoagulant tube. PBMCs were isolated by Ficoll Paque Plus density gradient separation without further T cell sorting. An Agilent 2100 Bioanalyzer and agarose gel were used to check RNA quality, while a NanoDrop 2000 measured RNA concentration.

Library generation was performed with multiplex PCR. The sequencer listed for this sample is Illumina HiSeq 4000. TCR beta libraries were built with iRepertoire HTBI primers and Arm-PCR amplification of CDR3 regions. Gel purification was performed on PCR products prior to sequencing. The source study handled its data this way. Across samples, some 62 TRBV and 13 to 15 TRBJ segments were identified and used for gene usage analysis of CDR3 amino acid clonotypes. COPE and FqMerger were used to merge the filtered high-quality paired reads into contigs. BLAST was used to align contigs to IMGT TRBV, TRBD and TRBJ reference genes, with CDR3 defined following IMGT. Highly expanded clones were defined as clonotypes with a frequency above 0.1%. Shannon entropy was used to measure repertoire diversity, and the Gini coefficient was used to measure V-J evenness. A clonotype was considered public if more than one individual shared it. TCRdb reanalyzed the raw reads on its own, using fastp at Q25 for trimming and MiXCR for clone calling, and kept in-frame beta chains. Rows with a matching CDR3 protein are joined into one entry that keeps the most common DNA and genes. These V and J calls derive from TCRdb rather than the authors' analysis. The sample table shows around 500,000 distinct CDR3 sequences, and about 16% are seen once. Approximately 25% of the sample lies in the top ten.

The data are from a study of regulatory T cells in long-lasting Graves disease (dated by TCRdb to about 2021). For context, the study as a whole: In the newly diagnosed Graves' disease group, patients had been taking antithyroid drugs for less than 3 months. This study used TCR sequencing and RNA sequencing of peripheral blood to compare persistent Graves' disease patients against newly diagnosed Graves' disease patients. The study was registered as a clinical trial and conducted in China. A total of around 35 samples were covered by TCR sequencing, comprising approximately 13 persistent and approximately 20 newly diagnosed Graves' disease patients. What the work shows at the level of the full study, not this receptor alone: Sequencing and analysis were limited to the TCR beta chain. Persistent Graves' disease patients showed lower TCR Shannon entropy and fewer highly expanded clones than newly diagnosed patients, suggesting clonal expansion. Persistent patients shared more public clonotypes among themselves (around 3,000) than newly diagnosed patients did (more than 950). The authors noted that the small sample size was a limitation that may lower accuracy. Only peripheral blood was studied, because thyroid tissue, the primary lesion, was inaccessible. Preferential use of TRBV28, TRBJ1-2 and TRBJ2-5 was observed in persistent disease, whereas TRBV20-1 and TRBJ2-1 were favored in newly diagnosed disease.

The data also belong to a second study, concerning T cells in Graves' hyperthyroidism and ophthalmopathy. As described in the second report: Graves' hyperthyroidism was defined as stable when no progression to ophthalmopathy occurred over 18 months of follow-up. The hyperthyroidism patients were between 18 and 65 years old and newly diagnosed, with a disease duration of less than 2 months. Exclusion was applied to patients with uncontrolled infections, other autoimmune diseases, pregnancy or lactation. Clinical symptoms, serum thyroxine and TRAb, thyroid ultrasound, and orbital computed tomography formed the basis for the diagnoses. For the first round of RT-PCR on the TCR CDR3, the HTBI primer set was used together with the Qiagen OneStep RT-PCR kit. Most expanded thyroid clonotypes (frequency above 0.001) were also detected in blood, suggesting blood repertoires may reflect thyroid immune responses. Ophthalmopathy was separated from stable hyperthyroidism by a 13 V-J signature model, with 87.88% sensitivity and 81% to 82% specificity obtained in cross-validation and 80%/75% obtained in testing. In validation, the model predicted progression to ophthalmopathy with 55% to 71% sensitivity and around 72% specificity, a median of approximately 6.7 months before onset. TCR V-J signatures able to tell the groups apart were searched for in a discovery cohort of 90 to 100 patients, of whom over 40 had Graves' ophthalmopathy and under 65 had stable Graves' hyperthyroidism. Prospective prediction of ophthalmopathy was tested in an independent validation cohort consisting of 18 to 20 hyperthyroidism patients and approximately 16 patients who later progressed to ophthalmopathy. The 95 to 100 discovery patients were randomly divided into training and test sets at a 7:3 ratio. In more than 5 Graves' hyperthyroidism patients, the study also compared T-cell repertoires from thyroid tissue with T-cell repertoires from blood. Once sampling was done, hyperthyroidism patients were given methimazole at a starting dose of 30 mg daily, whereas ophthalmopathy patients were given high-dose intravenous methylprednisolone. The libraries were constructed in a second round of multiplex PCR and then size-selected and purified. Paired-end sequencing of the libraries was performed with 100 bp reads on an Illumina HiSeq2000. SOAPnuke was used to process the raw data, with reads discarded if the reads contained adapters or uncalled bases, had a mean Phred below 15, or lacked an exact constant-primer or identifier match. High-quality paired reads were merged with COPE v1.2.5, and unique nucleotide sequences were defined as clonotypes. Clonotypes were aligned to IMGT TRBV, TRBD and TRBJ reference segments using MiTCR v1.1. The analysis was restricted to V-J combinations with a frequency above 0.0001, which together covered 99% to 99.2% of the repertoires. The TCS score was defined as F50 (clonal expansion) divided by E x V (chaos), with BLOSUM62-based TCRdist calculated between CDR3 peptides within each V-J. Welch's t-statistics and random forest reduced around 510 V-J features to 13, which were used in a naive Bayes classifier (R e1071). No statistical method was used to set the sample size in advance, and investigators knew the group allocation. According to the paper, TCR Vbeta CDR3 sequencing was carried out on roughly 130 peripheral blood samples, which came from 40 to 45 ophthalmopathy, 80 or so hyperthyroidism and around 17 progressor patients.

The sample here was peripheral blood mononuclear cells (PBMCs), taken at new diagnosis, from a patient treated with antithyroid drugs. This receptor was taken from a woman between 40 and 65 years old with Graves disease. Donor details come from another sample of the same person, matched by shared clones. The rearrangement combines TRBV15 with TRBJ2-7, with an unclear D gene assignment. The sequence in DNA is TGTGCCACCAGCAGAGATTCCTACGAGCAGTACTTC. The translation is CATSRDSYEQYF.